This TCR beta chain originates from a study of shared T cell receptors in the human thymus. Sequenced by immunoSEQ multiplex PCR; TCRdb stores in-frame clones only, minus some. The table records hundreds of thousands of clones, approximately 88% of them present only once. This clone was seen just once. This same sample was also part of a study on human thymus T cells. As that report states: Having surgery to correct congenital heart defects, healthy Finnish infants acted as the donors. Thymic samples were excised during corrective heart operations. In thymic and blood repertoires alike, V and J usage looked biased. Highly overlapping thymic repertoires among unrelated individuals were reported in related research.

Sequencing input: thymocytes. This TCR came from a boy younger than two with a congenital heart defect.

CDR3 DNA sequence: TGTGCCAGCAGCTCCCCCTCTTCTAGCGGCGATGAGCAGTTCTTC. It encodes CASSSPSSSGDEQFF. This chain uses TRBV7-4 with TRBJ2-1; 7 bases map to TRBD2. This CDR3 is built from 15 residues. V shed 4 bases and J 8 bases; nucleotides not matched to a gene: 11. Germline CDR1 reads SGHVT; CDR2 reads SQSDAQ. The whole variable domain, filled in from reference TRBV7-4 and TRBJ2-1, reads GAGVSQSPRYKVAKRGRDVALRCDSISGHVTLYWYRQTLGQGSEVLTYSQSDAQRDKSGRPSGRFSAERPERSVSTLKIQRTEQGDSAVYLCASSSPSSSGDEQFFGPGTRLTVL.